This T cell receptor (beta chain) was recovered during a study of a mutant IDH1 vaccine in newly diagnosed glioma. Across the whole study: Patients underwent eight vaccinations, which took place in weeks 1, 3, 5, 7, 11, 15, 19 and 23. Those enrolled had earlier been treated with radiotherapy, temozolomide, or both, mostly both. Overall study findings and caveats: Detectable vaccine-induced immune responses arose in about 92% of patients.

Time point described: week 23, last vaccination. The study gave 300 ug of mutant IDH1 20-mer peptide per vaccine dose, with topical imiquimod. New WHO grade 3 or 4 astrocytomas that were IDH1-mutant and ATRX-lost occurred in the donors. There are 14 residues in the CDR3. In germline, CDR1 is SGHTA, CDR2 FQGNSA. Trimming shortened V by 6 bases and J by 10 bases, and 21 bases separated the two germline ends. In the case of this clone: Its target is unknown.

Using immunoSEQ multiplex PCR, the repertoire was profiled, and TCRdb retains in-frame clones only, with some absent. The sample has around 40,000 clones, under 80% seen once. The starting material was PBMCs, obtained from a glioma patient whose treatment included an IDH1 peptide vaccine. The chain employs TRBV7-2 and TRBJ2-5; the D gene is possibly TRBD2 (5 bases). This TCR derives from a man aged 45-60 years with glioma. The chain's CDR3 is CASRPDRRSHDQYF. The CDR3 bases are TGTGCCAGCAGACCAGACCGGAGGAGTCACGACCAGTACTTC.